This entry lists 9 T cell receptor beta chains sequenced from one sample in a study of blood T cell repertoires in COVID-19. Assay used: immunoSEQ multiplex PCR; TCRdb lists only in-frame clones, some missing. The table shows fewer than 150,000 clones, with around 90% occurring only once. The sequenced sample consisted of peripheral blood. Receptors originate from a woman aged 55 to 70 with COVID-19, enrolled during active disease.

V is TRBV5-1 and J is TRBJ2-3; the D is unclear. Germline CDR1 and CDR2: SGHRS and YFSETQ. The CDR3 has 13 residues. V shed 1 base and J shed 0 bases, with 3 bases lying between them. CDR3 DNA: TGCGCCAGCAGCTTGCCAAGCACAGATACGCAGTATTTT. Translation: CASSLPSTDTQYF.

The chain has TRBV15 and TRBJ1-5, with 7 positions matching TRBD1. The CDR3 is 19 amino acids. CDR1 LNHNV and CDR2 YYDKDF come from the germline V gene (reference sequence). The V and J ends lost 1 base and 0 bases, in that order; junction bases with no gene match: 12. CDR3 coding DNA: TGTGCCACCAGCAGAGGAGGGACAGTGGAATATCATAGCAATCAGCCCCAGCATTTT. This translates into CATSRGGTVEYHSNQPQHF.

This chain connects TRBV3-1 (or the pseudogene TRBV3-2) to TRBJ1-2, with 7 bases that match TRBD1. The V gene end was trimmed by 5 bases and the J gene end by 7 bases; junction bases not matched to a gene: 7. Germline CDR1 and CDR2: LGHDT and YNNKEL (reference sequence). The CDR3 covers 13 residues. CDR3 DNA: TGTGCCAGCAGCACCCGACAGGGACCTGGCTACACCTTC. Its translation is CASSTRQGPGYTF.

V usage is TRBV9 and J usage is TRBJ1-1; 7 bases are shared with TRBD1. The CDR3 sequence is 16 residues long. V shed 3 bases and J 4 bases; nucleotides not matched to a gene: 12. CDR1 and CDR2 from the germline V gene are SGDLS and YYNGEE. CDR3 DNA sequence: TGTGCCAGCAGCGCGGCAGGGAGAACAGGGGTCACTGAAGCTTTCTTT. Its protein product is CASSAAGRTGVTEAFF.

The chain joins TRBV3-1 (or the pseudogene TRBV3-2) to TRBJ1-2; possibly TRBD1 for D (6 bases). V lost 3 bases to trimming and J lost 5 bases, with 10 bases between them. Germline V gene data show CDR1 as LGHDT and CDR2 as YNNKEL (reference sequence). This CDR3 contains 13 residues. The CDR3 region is CASSHRTDYGYTF. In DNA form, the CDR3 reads TGTGCCAGCAGCCACAGGACAGATTATGGCTACACCTTC.

The CDR3 here is CASSSVPGGGNSPLHF. CDR3 nucleotide sequence: TGTGCCAGCAGCTCCGTCCCAGGGGGCGGGAATTCACCCCTCCACTTT. The rearrangement uses TRBV5-4 and TRBJ1-6; 8 bases agree with TRBD1. CDR3 length: 16 residues. From germline, CDR1 is SGHNT and CDR2 YYREEE (reference sequence). V lost 3 bases to trimming and J lost 7 bases; unmatched junction nucleotides: 9.

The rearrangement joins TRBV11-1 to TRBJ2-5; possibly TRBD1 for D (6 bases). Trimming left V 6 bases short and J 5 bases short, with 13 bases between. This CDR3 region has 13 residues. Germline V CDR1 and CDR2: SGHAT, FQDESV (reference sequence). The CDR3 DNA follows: TGTGCCAGCAGATTACAGGGATTGGAGACCCAGTACTTC. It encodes CASRLQGLETQYF.

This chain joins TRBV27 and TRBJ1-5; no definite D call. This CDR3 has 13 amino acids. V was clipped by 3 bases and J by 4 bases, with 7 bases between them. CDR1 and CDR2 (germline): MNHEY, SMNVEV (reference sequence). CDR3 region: CASSFGGNQPQHF. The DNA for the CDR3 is TGTGCCAGCAGTTTCGGAGGGAATCAGCCCCAGCATTTT.

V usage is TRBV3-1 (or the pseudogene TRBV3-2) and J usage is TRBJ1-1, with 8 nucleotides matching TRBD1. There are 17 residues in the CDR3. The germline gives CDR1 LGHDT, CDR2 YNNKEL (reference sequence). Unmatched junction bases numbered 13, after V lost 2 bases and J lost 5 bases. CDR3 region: CASSQLFQGAVGTEAFF. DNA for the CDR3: TGTGCCAGCAGCCAATTATTTCAGGGGGCTGTGGGAACTGAAGCTTTCTTT.